Listed here are 25 T cell receptor beta chains from one sample, sequenced in a study of blood T cells in healthy people across ages. Then a second PCR, running roughly 6 to 12 cycles, was carried out with a sample-barcoded 5' primer and a J-beta primer mix. TCRdb independently ran MiXCR on the 5' RACE reads; one entry per CDR3 protein. Of about 930,000 distinct CDR3 sequences in the sample, about 27% were seen once. These sequences were also reported in another study, on T cells of mothers and their children.

Material: blood. These receptors originate from a woman aged 40 to 50 in good health.

At least ten counts were recorded for this clonotype. This sequence joins TRBV4-1 and TRBJ1-1, with a possible D match to TRBD1 (5 bases). This CDR3 is 17 amino acids long. V lost 4 bases and J lost 3, with 21 bases in between. CDR1 is MGHRA and CDR2 is YSYEKL in the germline V gene. CDR3 region: CASSRDRSGGRDTEAFF. Written as DNA, the CDR3 is TGCGCCAGCAGCCGTGATCGGAGCGGGGGTAGAGACACTGAAGCTTTCTTT.

Concerning this clonotype itself: A much larger clone is a single base away; this may be a read error. The chain links TRBV15 to TRBJ1-4; D unresolved. This CDR3 spans 14 amino acids. From germline, CDR1 is LNHNV and CDR2 YYDKDF (reference sequence). This CDR3 is CAASRAGGNEKLFF. CDR3 DNA: TGTGCCGCCAGCAGAGCGGGCGGAAATGAAAAACTGTTTTTT.

This clonotype was observed a handful of times. CDR3 amino acids: CASSPPTGLMNTEAFF. In DNA form, the CDR3 reads TGTGCCAGCAGTCCCCCGACAGGGTTGATGAACACTGAAGCTTTCTTT. This chain joins TRBV28 and TRBJ1-1, with 7 bases fitting TRBD1. Germline lookup yields CDR1 MDHEN and CDR2 SYDVKM. Trimming cost V 5 bases and J 0 bases; bases outside gene matches: 9. The CDR3 runs to 16 residues.

This chain connects TRBV12-3 or TRBV12-4 to TRBJ2-3; D is unclear. The V and J ends lost 4 bases and 4 bases respectively, with 9 bases between them. The CDR3 loop spans 13 amino acids. The CDR3 region is CASSSNPADTQYF. CDR3 sequence (DNA): TGTGCCAGCAGTTCGAACCCGGCAGATACGCAGTATTTT.

To note about this clonotype: An end of the junction does not agree with germline; a read error may underlie this. The V call is TRBV20-1, the J call TRBJ1-1, with D unresolved. Germline V lookup: CDR1 DFQATT, CDR2 SNEGSKA (reference sequence). This CDR3 is built from 16 residues. Here the CDR3 DNA reads TGCAGTGCCAGAGACGAACGTTCCAGCACTAACACTGAAGCTTTCTTT. Translated: CSARDERSSTNTEAFF.

This clonotype was counted ten times or more. The rearrangement uses TRBV6-2 or TRBV6-3 and TRBJ2-6; no reliable D call. The CDR3 sequence is 15 residues long. V gave up 2 bases and J gave up 0 bases, with 5 bases separating them. The germline gives CDR1 MNHEY, CDR2 SVGEGT. Written as DNA, the CDR3 is TGTGCCAGCAGTTACCCGAGCTCTGGGGCCAACGTCCTGACTTTC. Its protein is CASSYPSSGANVLTF.

The table lists this clonotype with many counts. The chain uses TRBV5-1 and TRBJ1-2, with D tentatively TRBD1 (5 bases). The CDR3 is made up of 13 amino acids. From germline, CDR1 is SGHRS and CDR2 YFSETQ. V lost 4 bases to trimming and J lost 4 bases, with 11 bases between them. Here the CDR3 DNA reads TGCGCCAGCAGCCCAGCGACAGCCTATGGCTACACCTTC. Translating gives CASSPATAYGYTF.

The chain joins TRBV6-5 to TRBJ2-1; TRBD1 might be the D (6 bases). Germline lookup yields CDR1 MNHEY and CDR2 SVGAGI. The germline V and J ends were trimmed by 10 bases and 4 bases, with 17 bases remaining between them. This CDR3 contains 14 residues. CDR3 in amino acids: CATQRRDNYNEQFF. CDR3 bases: TGTGCCACCCAACGCCGGGACAATTACAATGAGCAGTTCTTC.

This clonotype has ten or more counts. This chain joins TRBV5-1 and TRBJ2-6; 7 positions agree with TRBD1. Germline lookup yields CDR1 SGHRS and CDR2 YFSETQ. The CDR3 consists of 19 residues. V was pared by 0 bases and J by 0 bases, with 9 bases of the junction left unmatched. The CDR3 is CASSLEPGQRYSGANVLTF. CDR3 in DNA: TGCGCCAGCAGCTTGGAACCGGGACAGAGATACTCTGGGGCCAACGTCCTGACTTTC.

V is TRBV18 and J is TRBJ1-2; weak D call: TRBD1 (6 bases). V shed 3 bases and J shed 4 bases, with 12 bases lying between them. This CDR3 contains 14 residues. Germline V gene sequence: CDR1 KGHSH, CDR2 LQKENI. CDR3 region: CASSPRDTSYGYTF. For the CDR3, the DNA is TGTGCCAGCTCACCCCGGGACACGTCCTATGGCTACACCTTC.

The rearrangement links TRBV6-5 to TRBJ2-1; maybe TRBD1 (6 bases). Matching the DNA end better, TRBJ2-7 makes the J call doubtful. Germline V gene lookup returns CDR1 MNHEY and CDR2 SVGAGI. The CDR3 sequence is 15 residues long. For the CDR3, the DNA is TGTGCCAGCAGTCGGACAGCCATCTCCTACAATGAGCAGTACTTC. Protein sequence: CASSRTAISYNEQYF.

This clonotype was recorded a few times. Here the CDR3 DNA reads TGTGCCAGCAGCTTAGAGCGCCAGTCGGAGACCCAGTACTTC. Residues: CASSLERQSETQYF. The chain has TRBV11-2 and TRBJ2-5; D remains unclear. V lost 0 bases and J 5 bases, leaving 10 bases between the germline ends. Germline V gives CDR1 SGHAT, CDR2 FQNNGV. CDR3 length: 14 residues.

J is TRBJ1-2 and V is TRBV27; 12 nucleotides line up with TRBD1. The CDR3 consists of 18 residues. Per germline, CDR1 MNHEY and CDR2 SMNVEV (reference sequence). The J segment lost 4 bases and the V segment lost 5 bases, leaving 14 bases of the junction unmatched. CDR3 bases: TGTGCCAGCAGTCTCACCGGGACAGGGGGCACCGGGTCCTATGGCTACACCTTC. Amino acids: CASSLTGTGGTGSYGYTF.

The chain is built from TRBV4-3 and TRBJ2-3; D unresolved. Trimming left V 1 base short and J 2 bases short, with 13 bases between. From germline, CDR1 is LGHNA and CDR2 YSLEER. The CDR3 runs 16 residues. CDR3 region: CASSQVHGRHTDTQYF. CDR3 nucleotide sequence: TGCGCCAGCAGCCAAGTTCACGGGCGCCACACAGATACGCAGTATTTT.

This clonotype was found once. This sequence may be a read error, since a much larger clone differs from it by one base. The chain has TRBV6-6 and TRBJ2-1, with D tentatively TRBD1 (7 bases). Germline V gene sequence: CDR1 MNHNY, CDR2 SVGAGI (reference sequence). This CDR3 contains 16 residues. V lost 6 bases and J 7 bases, leaving 22 bases between the germline ends. CDR3 in amino acids: CASSPLEGQISNEQFF. The CDR3 region has the DNA TGTGCCAGCAGCCCCTTGGAGGGACAGATATCTAATGAGCAGTTCTTC.

This clonotype was detected ten times or more. The chain combines TRBV12-3 or TRBV12-4 with TRBJ2-5, with D unresolved. Trimming stripped 0 bases from V and 5 bases from J, with 10 bases between. The CDR3 is 14 residues long. CDR3 amino acids: CASSLAPVEETQYF. CDR3 sequence (DNA): TGTGCCAGCAGTTTAGCGCCGGTAGAGGAGACCCAGTACTTC.

The chain employs TRBV29-1 and TRBJ2-7, with a tentative D call TRBD2 (6 bases). The J call may be wrong; the DNA end is better matched by TRBJ2-4. The length of the CDR3 is 15 residues. Per germline, CDR1 SQVTM and CDR2 ANQGSEA. This CDR3 is CSVFGGADWGNIQYF. The CDR3 DNA reads TGCAGCGTCTTTGGAGGGGCGGATTGGGGAAACATTCAGTACTTC.

This clonotype was seen many times. The V gene is TRBV11-2, the J gene TRBJ1-1; D remains unclear. CDR1 and CDR2 (germline): SGHAT, FQNNGV. The CDR3 runs to 15 residues. Trimming left V 6 bases short and J 3 bases short, with 17 bases between. The CDR3 DNA reads TGTGCCAGCAGGGGGAGGTCGTATTTTTACACTGAAGCTTTCTTT. Amino acids: CASRGRSYFYTEAFF.

About this clonotype itself: A read error may produce the germline difference seen at one junction end. The chain joins TRBV5-1 to TRBJ2-5; unclear D gene. This CDR3 contains 12 residues. Germline CDR1 and CDR2: SGHRS and YFSETQ. CDR3 coding DNA: TGCGCCAGCAGCTTGTTCCAAGAGACCCGGTACTTC. Its translation: CASSLFQETRYF.

This clonotype has only a few counts. CDR3 residues: CAISERGGLNTEAFF. Written as DNA, the CDR3 is TGTGCCATCAGTGAGAGGGGGGGCTTGAACACTGAAGCTTTCTTT. The chain recombines TRBV10-3 with TRBJ1-1; possibly TRBD1 for D (6 bases). Germline CDR1 ENHRY, CDR2 SYGVKD. Deletions cut 2 bases from V and 0 bases from J, with 10 bases between. The CDR3 is 15 residues long.

This clonotype was counted ten times or more. This chain connects TRBV14 to TRBJ1-2, with D hard to call. Germline-derived CDR1 and CDR2 are SGHDN and FVKESK. Trimming removed 1 base from V and 7 bases from J, with 10 bases in between. This CDR3 comprises 13 residues. The CDR3 DNA reads TGTGCCAGCAGCCAAGTTTATTCGAGTGGCTACACCTTC. It yields the protein CASSQVYSSGYTF.

In this sample, this clonotype turned up many times. The V gene is TRBV28, the J gene TRBJ2-7, with 9 bases fitting TRBD1. Germline-derived CDR1 and CDR2 are MDHEN and SYDVKM. The CDR3 covers 16 residues. V trimming: 6 bases; J trimming: 0 bases; junction bases outside the gene matches: 9. In nucleotides, the CDR3 is TGTGCCAGCAGAACTCCGGGACAGGGCGCCTCCTACGAGCAGTACTTC. Protein: CASRTPGQGASYEQYF.

This clonotype showed up just a few times. The V call is TRBV7-9, the J call TRBJ2-5; the match to TRBD2 covers 9 bases. The CDR3 totals 16 residues. In germline, CDR1 is SEHNR, CDR2 FQNEAQ (reference sequence). V shed 1 base, J shed 1 base, and the junction held 4 bases outside the gene matches. The CDR3: CASSLDSGGLQETQYF. CDR3 sequence (DNA): TGTGCCAGCAGCTTAGATAGCGGGGGCCTCCAAGAGACCCAGTACTTC.

Details on this clonotype: A read error is possible here, since a much larger clone lies one base away. The chain uses TRBV6-4 and TRBJ2-2; D perhaps matches TRBD2 (6 bases). V shed 8 bases and J shed 4 bases, with 11 bases lying between them. Germline V lookup: CDR1 MRHNA, CDR2 SNTAGT. This CDR3 has 13 residues. The CDR3 sequence is CASARGSTGELFF. The CDR3 coding sequence is TGTGCCAGCGCACGGGGGAGCACCGGGGAGCTGTTTTTT.

This clonotype appeared a few times. The gene calls are TRBV27 and TRBJ2-3; 9 positions match TRBD1. Germline trimming cut 6 bases from V and 3 bases from J; bases unmatched to any gene: 7. This CDR3 comprises 15 residues. Germline V gives CDR1 MNHEY, CDR2 SMNVEV (reference sequence). The CDR3 loop reads CASRDRDRVTDTQYF. CDR3 coding DNA: TGTGCCAGCAGGGACCGGGACAGGGTTACAGATACGCAGTATTTT.